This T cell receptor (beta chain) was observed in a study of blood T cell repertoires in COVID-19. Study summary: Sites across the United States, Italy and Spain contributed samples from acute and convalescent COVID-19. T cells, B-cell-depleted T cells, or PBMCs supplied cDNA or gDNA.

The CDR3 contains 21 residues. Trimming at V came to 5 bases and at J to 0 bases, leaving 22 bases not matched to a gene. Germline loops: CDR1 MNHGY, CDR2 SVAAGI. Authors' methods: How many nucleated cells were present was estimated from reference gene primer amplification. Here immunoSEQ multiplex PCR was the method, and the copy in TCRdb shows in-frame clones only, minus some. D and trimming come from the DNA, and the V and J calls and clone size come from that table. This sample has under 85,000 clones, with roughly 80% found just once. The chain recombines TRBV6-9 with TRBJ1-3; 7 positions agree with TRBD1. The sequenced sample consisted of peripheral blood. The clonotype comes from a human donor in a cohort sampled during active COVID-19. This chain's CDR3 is CASSTRAPETGIADSGNTIYF. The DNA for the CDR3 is TGTGCCAGCAGTACACGTGCCCCCGAGACAGGGATAGCGGACTCTGGAAACACCATATATTTT.